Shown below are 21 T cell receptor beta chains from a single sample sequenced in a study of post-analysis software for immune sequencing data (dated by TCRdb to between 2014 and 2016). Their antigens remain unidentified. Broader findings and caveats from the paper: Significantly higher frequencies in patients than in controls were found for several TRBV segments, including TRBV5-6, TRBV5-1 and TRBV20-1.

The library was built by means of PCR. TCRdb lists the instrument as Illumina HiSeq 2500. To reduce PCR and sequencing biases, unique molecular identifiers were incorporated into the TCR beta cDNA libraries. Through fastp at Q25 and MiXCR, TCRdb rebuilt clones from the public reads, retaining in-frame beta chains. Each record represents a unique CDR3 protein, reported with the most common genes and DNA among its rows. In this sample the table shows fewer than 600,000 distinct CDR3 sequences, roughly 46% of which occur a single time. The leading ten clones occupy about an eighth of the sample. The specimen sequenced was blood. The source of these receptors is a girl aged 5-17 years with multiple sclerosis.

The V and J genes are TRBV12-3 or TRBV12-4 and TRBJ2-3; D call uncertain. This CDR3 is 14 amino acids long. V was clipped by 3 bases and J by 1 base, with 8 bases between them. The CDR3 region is CASSLSRGTDTQYF. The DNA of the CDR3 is TGTGCCAGCAGTTTGTCTCGTGGCACAGATACGCAGTATTTT.

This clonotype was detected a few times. The CDR3 bases are TGCGCCAGCAGCTTGGTTCCCAGCTCCCTTTCCTACGAGCAGTACTTC. Translation: CASSLVPSSLSYEQYF. This sequence joins TRBV5-1 and TRBJ2-7; D not resolved. The V gene lost 0 bases and the J gene lost 1 base, with 14 bases spanning the gap. The CDR3 is made up of 16 amino acids. CDR1 is SGHRS and CDR2 is YFSETQ in the germline V gene.

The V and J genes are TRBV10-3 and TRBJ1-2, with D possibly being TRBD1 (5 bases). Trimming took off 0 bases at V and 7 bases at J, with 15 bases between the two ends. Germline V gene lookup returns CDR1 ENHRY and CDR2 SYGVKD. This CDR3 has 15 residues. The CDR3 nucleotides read TGTGCCATCAGTGAGTCGGGGCAGGGATTGACTGGCTACACCTTC. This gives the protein CAISESGQGLTGYTF.

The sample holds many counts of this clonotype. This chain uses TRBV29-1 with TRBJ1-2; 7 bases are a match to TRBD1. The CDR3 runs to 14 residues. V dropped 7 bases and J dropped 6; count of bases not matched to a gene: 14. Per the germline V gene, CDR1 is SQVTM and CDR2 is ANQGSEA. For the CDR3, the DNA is TGCAGCGGGGGTACAGGGGAATTTCTCGATGGCTACACCTTC. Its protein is CSGGTGEFLDGYTF.

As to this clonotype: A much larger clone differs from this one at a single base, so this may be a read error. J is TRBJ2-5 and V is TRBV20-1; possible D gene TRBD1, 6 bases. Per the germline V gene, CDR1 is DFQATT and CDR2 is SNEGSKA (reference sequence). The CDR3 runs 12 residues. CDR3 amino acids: CRATRGQETQYF. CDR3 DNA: TGCAGGGCTACCAGGGGCCAAGAGACCCAGTACTTC.

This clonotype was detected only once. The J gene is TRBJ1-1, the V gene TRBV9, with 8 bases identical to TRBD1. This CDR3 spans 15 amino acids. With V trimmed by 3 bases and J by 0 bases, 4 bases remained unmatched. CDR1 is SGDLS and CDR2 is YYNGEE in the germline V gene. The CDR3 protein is CASSGNRGMNTEAFF. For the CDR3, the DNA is TGTGCCAGCAGCGGTAACAGGGGGATGAACACTGAAGCTTTCTTT.

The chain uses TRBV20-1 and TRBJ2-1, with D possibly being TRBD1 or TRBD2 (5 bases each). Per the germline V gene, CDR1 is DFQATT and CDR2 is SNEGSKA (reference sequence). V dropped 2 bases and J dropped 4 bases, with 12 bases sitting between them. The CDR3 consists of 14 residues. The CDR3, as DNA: TGCAGTGCTAGATTTCAGGGAGCATACAATGAGCAGTTCTTC. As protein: CSARFQGAYNEQFF.

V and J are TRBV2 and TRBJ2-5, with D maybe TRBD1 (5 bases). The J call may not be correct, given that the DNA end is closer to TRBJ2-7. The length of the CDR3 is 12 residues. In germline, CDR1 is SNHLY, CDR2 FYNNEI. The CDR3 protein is CASSVGEGEQYF. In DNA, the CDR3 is TGTGCCAGCAGTGTAGGGGAAGGCGAGCAGTACTTC.

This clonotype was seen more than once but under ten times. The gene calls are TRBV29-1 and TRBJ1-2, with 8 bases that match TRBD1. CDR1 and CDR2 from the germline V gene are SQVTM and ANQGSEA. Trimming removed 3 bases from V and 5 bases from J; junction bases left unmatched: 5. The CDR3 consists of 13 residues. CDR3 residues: CSVEDRASYGYTF. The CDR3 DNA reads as TGCAGCGTTGAGGACAGGGCCAGTTATGGCTACACCTTC.

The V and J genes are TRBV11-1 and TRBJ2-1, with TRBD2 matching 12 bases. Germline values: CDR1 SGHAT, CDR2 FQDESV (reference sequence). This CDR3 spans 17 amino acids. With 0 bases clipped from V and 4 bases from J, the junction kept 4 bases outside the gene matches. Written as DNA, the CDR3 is TGTGCCAGCAGCTTAGCCTTCGGGACTAGCGGGTACAATGAGCAGTTCTTC. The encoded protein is CASSLAFGTSGYNEQFF.

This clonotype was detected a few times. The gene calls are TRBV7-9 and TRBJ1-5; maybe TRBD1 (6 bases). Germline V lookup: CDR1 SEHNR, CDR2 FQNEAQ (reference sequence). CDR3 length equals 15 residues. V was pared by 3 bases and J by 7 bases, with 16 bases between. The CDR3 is CASSLGMGGPQPQHF. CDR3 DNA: TGTGCCAGCAGCTTGGGGATGGGGGGCCCCCAGCCCCAGCATTTT.

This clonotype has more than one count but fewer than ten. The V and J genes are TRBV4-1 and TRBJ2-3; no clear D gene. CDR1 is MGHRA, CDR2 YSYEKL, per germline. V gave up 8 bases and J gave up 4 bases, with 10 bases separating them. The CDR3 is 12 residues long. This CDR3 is CASPLRPDTQYF. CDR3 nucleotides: TGCGCCAGCCCCCTAAGACCAGATACGCAGTATTTT.

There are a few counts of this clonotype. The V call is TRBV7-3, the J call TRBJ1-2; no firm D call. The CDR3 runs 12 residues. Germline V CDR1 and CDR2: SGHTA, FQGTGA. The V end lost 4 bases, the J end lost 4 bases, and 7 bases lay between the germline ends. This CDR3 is CASSSIGYGYTF. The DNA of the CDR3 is TGTGCCAGCAGCTCAATAGGCTATGGCTACACCTTC.

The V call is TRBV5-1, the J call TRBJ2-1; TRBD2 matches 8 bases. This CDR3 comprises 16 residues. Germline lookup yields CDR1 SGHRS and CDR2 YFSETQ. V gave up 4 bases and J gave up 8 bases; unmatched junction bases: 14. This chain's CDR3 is CASSPPGSGTRDEQFF. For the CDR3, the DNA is TGCGCCAGCAGCCCGCCGGGTAGCGGGACTCGCGATGAGCAGTTCTTC.

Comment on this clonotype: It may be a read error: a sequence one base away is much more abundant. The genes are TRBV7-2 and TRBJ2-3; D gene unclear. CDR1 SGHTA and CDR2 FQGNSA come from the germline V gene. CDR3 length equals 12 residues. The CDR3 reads CASSDGTDTQYF. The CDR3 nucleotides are TGCGCCAGCAGCGATGGCACAGATACGCAGTATTTT.

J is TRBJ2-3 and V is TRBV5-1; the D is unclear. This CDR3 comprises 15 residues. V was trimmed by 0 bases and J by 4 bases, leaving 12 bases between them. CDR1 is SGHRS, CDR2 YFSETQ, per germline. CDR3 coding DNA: TGCGCCAGCAGCTTGGAGTCGGCAGCCGCAGATACGCAGTATTTT. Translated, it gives CASSLESAAADTQYF.

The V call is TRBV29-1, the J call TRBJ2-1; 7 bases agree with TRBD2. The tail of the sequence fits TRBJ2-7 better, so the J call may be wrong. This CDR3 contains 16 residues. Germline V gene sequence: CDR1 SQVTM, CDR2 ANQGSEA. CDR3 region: CSVEGPWGGTDNEQYF. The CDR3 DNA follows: TGCAGCGTTGAGGGTCCCTGGGGGGGTACGGACAATGAGCAGTACTTC.

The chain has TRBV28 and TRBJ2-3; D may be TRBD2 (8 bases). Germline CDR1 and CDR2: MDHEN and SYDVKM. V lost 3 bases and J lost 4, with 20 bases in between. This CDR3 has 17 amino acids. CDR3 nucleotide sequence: TGTGCCAGCAGTTTCAGGGGGAAGAAGCGGGAGCCAGATACGCAGTATTTT. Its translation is CASSFRGKKREPDTQYF.

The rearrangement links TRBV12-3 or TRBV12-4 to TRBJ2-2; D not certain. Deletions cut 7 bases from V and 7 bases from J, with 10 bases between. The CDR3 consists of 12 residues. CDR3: CASTPNGGELFF. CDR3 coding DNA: TGTGCCAGCACCCCGAATGGCGGGGAGCTGTTTTTT.

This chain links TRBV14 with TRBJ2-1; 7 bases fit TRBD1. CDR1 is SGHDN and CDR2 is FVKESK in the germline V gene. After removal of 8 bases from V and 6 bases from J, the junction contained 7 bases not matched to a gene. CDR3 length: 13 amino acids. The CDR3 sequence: CASAWDSFNEQFF. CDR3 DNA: TGTGCCAGCGCCTGGGACAGCTTCAATGAGCAGTTCTTC.

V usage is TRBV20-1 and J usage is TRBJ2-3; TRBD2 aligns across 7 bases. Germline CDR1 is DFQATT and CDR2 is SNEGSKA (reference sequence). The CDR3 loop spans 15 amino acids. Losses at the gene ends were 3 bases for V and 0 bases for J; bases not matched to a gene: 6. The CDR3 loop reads CSASQLAPSTDTQYF. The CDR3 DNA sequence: TGCAGTGCTAGTCAACTAGCGCCTAGCACAGATACGCAGTATTTT.